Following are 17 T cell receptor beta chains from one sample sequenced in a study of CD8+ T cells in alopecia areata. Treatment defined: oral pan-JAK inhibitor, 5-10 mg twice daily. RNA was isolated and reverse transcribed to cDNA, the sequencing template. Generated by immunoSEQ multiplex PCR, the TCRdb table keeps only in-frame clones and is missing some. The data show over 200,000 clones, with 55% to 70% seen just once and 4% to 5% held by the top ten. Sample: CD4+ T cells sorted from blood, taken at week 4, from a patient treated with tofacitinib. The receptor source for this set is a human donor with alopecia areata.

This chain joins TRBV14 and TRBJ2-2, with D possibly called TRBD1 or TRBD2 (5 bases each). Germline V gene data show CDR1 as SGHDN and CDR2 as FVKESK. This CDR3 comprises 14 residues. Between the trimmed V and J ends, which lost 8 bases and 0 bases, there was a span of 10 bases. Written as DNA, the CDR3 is TGTGCCAGCCGATTGGGGGCGAACACCGGGGAGCTGTTTTTT. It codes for CASRLGANTGELFF.

CDR3 residues: CASSAGQRYGYTF. The DNA for the CDR3 is TGTGCCAGCAGCGCGGGACAGAGATATGGCTACACCTTC. The gene calls are TRBV7-2 and TRBJ1-2; 7 bases are shared with TRBD1. The V gene's germline CDR1 is SGHTA and CDR2 FQGNSA. The CDR3 runs 13 residues. J lost 5 bases, V lost 5 bases, and 5 bases had no gene match. The entire variable domain, with the rest obtained from reference TRBV7-2 and TRBJ1-2, is as follows: GAGVSQSPSNKVTEKGKDVELRCDPISGHTALYWYRQSLGQGLEFLIYFQGNSAPDKSGLPSDRFSAERTGGSVSTLTIQRTQQEDSAVYLCASSAGQRYGYTFGSGTRLTVV.

The CDR3 bases are TGTGCCAGCAGCTTGGAGGGGAACACCGGGGAGCTGTTTTTT. Translated, it gives CASSLEGNTGELFF. The V gene is TRBV11-2, the J gene TRBJ2-2, with TRBD2 as a possible D gene (6 bases). The V gene's germline CDR1 is SGHAT and CDR2 FQNNGV. Trimming took off 3 bases at V and 1 base at J, with 6 bases between the two ends. The CDR3 loop spans 14 amino acids.

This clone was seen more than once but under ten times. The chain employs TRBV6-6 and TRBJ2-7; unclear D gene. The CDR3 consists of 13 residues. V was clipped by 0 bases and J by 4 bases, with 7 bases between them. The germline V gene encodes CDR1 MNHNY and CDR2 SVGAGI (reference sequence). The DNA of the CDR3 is TGTGCCAGCAGTTACTCGAAGGCTTACGAGCAGTACTTC. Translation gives CASSYSKAYEQYF.

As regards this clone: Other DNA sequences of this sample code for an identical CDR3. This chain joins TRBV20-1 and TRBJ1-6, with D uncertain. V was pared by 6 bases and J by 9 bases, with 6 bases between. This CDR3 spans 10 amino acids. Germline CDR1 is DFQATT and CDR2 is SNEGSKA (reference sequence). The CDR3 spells CSAGVSPLHF. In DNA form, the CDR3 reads TGCAGTGCCGGCGTTTCACCCCTCCACTTT.

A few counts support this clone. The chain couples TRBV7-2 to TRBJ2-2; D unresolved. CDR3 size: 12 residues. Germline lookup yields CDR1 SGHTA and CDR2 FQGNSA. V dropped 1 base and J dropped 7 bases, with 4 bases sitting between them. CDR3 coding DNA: TGTGCCAGCAGCTTAGATGGCGGGGAGCTGTTTTTT. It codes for CASSLDGGELFF. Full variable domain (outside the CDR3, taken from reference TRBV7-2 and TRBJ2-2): GAGVSQSPSNKVTEKGKDVELRCDPISGHTALYWYRQSLGQGLEFLIYFQGNSAPDKSGLPSDRFSAERTGGSVSTLTIQRTQQEDSAVYLCASSLDGGELFFGEGSRLTVL.

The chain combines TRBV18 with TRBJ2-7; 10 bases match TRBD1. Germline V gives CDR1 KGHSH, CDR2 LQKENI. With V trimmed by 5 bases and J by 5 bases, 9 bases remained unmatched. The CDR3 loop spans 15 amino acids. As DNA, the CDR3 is TGTGCCAGCTCAATTTCCCGACAGGGGGCCCACGAGCAGTACTTC. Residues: CASSISRQGAHEQYF.

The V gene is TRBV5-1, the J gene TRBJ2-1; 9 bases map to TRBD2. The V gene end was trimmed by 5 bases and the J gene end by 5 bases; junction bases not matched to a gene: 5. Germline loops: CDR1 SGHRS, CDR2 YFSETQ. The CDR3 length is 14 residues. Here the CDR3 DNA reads TGCGCCAGCAGGGTGGCTAGCGGGAACAATGAGCAGTTCTTC. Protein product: CASRVASGNNEQFF.

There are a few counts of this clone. The CDR3 nucleotides are TGCGCCAGCAGCCTTCCTCCGGGGACGGGGCTAGATGGTGGAGCTTTCTTT. Amino acids: CASSLPPGTGLDGGAFF. This sequence joins TRBV5-1 and TRBJ1-1; a possible D gene is TRBD1 (5 bases). The CDR3 loop spans 17 amino acids. Deletions cut 4 bases from V and 10 bases from J, with 29 bases between. Germline V lookup: CDR1 SGHRS, CDR2 YFSETQ.

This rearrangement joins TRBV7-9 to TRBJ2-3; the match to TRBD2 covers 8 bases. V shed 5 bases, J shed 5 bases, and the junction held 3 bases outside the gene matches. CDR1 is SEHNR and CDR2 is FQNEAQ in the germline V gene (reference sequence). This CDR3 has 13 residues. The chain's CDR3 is CASSVSGGDTQYF. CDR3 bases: TGTGCCAGCAGCGTCAGCGGGGGAGATACGCAGTATTTT.

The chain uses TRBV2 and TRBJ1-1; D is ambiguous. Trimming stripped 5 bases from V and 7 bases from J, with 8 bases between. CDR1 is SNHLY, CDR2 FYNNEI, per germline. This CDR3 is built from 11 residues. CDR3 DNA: TGTGCCAGCAGTCCGAGGCTTGAAGCTTTCTTT. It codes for CASSPRLEAFF.

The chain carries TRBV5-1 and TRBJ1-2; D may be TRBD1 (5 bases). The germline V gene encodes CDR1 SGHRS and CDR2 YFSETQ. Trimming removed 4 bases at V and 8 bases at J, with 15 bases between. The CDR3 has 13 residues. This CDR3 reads CASSTDGQGGYTF. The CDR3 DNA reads TGCGCCAGCAGCACGGACGGCCAGGGCGGCTACACCTTC.

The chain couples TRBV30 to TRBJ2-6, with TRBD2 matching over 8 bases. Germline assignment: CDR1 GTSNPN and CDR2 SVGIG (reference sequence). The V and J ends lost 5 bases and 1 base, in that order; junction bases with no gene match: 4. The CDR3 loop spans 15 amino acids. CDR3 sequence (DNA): TGTGCCTGGGCTAGCGGGCGTTCTGGGGCCAACGTCCTGACTTTC. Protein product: CAWASGRSGANVLTF.

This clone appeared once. CDR3 loop: CSVGPEQGNGPQHF. CDR3 in DNA: TGCAGCGTCGGCCCGGAACAGGGGAACGGGCCCCAGCATTTT. This chain connects TRBV29-1 to TRBJ1-5; 7 positions match TRBD1. Unmatched junction bases numbered 14, after V lost 6 bases and J lost 9 bases. CDR3 length equals 14 residues. The germline V gene has CDR1 SQVTM and CDR2 ANQGSEA. Based on the CDR3 plus reference TRBV29-1 and TRBJ1-5, the full variable domain is SAVISQKPSRDICQRGTSLTIQCQVDSQVTMMFWYRQQPGQSLTLIATANQGSEATYESGFVIDKFPISRPNLTFSTLTVSNMSPEDSSIYLCSVGPEQGNGPQHFGDGTRLSIL.

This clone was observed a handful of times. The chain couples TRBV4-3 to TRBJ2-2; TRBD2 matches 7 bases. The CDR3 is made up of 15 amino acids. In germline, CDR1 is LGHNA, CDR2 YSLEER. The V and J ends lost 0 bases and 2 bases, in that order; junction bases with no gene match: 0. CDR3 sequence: CASSQEAGNTGELFF. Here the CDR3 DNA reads TGCGCCAGCAGCCAAGAAGCGGGAAACACCGGGGAGCTGTTTTTT.

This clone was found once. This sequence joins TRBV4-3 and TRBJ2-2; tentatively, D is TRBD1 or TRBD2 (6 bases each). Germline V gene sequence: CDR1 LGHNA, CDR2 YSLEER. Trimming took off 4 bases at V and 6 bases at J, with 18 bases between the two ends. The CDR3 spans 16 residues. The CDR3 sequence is CASSPGGGGSSGELFF. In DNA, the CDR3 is TGCGCCAGCAGCCCAGGAGGGGGAGGTTCTTCCGGGGAGCTGTTTTTT.

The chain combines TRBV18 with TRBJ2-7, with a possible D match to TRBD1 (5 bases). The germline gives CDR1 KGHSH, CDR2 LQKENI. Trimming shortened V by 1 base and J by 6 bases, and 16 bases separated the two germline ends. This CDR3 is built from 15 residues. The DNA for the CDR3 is TGTGCCAGCTCACCACTTATGACAGCCACGGGCGAGCAGTACTTC. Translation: CASSPLMTATGEQYF.